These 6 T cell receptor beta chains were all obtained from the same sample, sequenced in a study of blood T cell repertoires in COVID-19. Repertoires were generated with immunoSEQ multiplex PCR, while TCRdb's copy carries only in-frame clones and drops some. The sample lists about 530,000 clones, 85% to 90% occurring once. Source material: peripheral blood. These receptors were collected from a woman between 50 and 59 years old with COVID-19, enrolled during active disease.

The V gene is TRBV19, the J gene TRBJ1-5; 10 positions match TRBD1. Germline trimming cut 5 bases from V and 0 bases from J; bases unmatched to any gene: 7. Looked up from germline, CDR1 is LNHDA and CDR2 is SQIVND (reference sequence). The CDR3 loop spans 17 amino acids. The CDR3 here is CASSLTGGAGSNQPQHF. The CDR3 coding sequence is TGTGCCAGTAGTTTGACAGGGGGCGCGGGTAGCAATCAGCCCCAGCATTTT.

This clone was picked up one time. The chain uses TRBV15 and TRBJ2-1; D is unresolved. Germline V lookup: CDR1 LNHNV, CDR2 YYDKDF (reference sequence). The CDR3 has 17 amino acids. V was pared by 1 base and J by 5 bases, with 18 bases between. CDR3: CATSRVYASHTDNEQFF. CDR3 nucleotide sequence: TGTGCCACCAGCAGAGTGTATGCGTCTCATACGGACAATGAGCAGTTCTTC.

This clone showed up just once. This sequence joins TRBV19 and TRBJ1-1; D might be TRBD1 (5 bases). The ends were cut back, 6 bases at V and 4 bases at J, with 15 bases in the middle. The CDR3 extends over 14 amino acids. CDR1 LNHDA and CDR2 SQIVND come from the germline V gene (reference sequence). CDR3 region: CASRKDLQGTEAFF. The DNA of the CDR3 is TGTGCCAGTAGAAAGGACCTCCAGGGCACTGAAGCTTTCTTT. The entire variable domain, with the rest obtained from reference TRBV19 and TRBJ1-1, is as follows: DGGITQSPKYLFRKEGQNVTLSCEQNLNHDAMYWYRQDPGQGLRLIYYSQIVNDFQKGDIAEGYSVSREKKESFPLTVTSAQKNPTAFYLCASRKDLQGTEAFFGQGTRLTVV.

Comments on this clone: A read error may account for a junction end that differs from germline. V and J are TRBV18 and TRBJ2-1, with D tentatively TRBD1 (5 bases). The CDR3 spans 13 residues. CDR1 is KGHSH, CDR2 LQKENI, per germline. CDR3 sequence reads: CASSPAGYSEQFF. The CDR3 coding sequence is TGTGCCAGCTCACCAGCAGGGTACAGTGAGCAGTTCTTC.

The CDR3 loop is CASSQDNIRAATNEKLFF. The CDR3 DNA follows: TGTGCCAGCAGCCAAGATAATATCAGGGCGGCAACTAATGAAAAACTGTTTTTT. V gene TRBV4-2 combines with J gene TRBJ1-4; D possibly corresponds to TRBD1 (5 bases). Germline values: CDR1 LGHNA, CDR2 YNFKEQ. V lost 0 bases and J 0 bases, leaving 14 bases between the germline ends. This CDR3 is 18 amino acids long.

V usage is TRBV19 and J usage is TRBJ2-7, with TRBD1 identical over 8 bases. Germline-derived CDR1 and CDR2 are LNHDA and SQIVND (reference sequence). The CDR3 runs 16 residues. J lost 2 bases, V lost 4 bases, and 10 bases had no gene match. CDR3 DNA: TGTGCCAGTAGTAAGGCAGGGGGCCTGACCGCCTACGAGCAGTACTTC. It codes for CASSKAGGLTAYEQYF. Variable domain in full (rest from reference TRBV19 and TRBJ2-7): DGGITQSPKYLFRKEGQNVTLSCEQNLNHDAMYWYRQDPGQGLRLIYYSQIVNDFQKGDIAEGYSVSREKKESFPLTVTSAQKNPTAFYLCASSKAGGLTAYEQYFGPGTRLTVT.